What follows are 2 T cell receptor beta chains derived from one specimen sequenced in a study of blood T cell repertoires in COVID-19. Generated by immunoSEQ multiplex PCR, the TCRdb table keeps only in-frame clones and is missing some. The sample has about 100,000 clones, over 80% seen once. The sample taken for sequencing was peripheral blood. Receptor source: a woman aged 65 to 85 with acute or convalescent COVID-19.

A few counts support this clone. Written as DNA, the CDR3 is TGTGCCATCAGTGAGCAGGGGCTGCGAGCCGGGGAGCTGTTTTTT. It translates to CAISEQGLRAGELFF. The chain couples TRBV10-3 to TRBJ2-2, with D possibly matching TRBD1 (6 bases). The V end lost 2 bases, the J end lost 6 bases, and 13 bases lay between the germline ends. This CDR3 has 15 residues. CDR1 and CDR2 from the germline V gene are ENHRY and SYGVKD.

The CDR3 nucleotides read TGTGCCAGCAGTCAACAGGGTCGGGAGACCCAGTACTTC. This gives the protein CASSQQGRETQYF. V is TRBV28 and J is TRBJ2-5, with TRBD1 as a possible D gene (6 bases). The germline CDR1 and CDR2 sequences are MDHEN and SYDVKM. The CDR3 covers 13 residues. The V end was cut by 5 bases, the J end by 5 bases, with 12 bases between.